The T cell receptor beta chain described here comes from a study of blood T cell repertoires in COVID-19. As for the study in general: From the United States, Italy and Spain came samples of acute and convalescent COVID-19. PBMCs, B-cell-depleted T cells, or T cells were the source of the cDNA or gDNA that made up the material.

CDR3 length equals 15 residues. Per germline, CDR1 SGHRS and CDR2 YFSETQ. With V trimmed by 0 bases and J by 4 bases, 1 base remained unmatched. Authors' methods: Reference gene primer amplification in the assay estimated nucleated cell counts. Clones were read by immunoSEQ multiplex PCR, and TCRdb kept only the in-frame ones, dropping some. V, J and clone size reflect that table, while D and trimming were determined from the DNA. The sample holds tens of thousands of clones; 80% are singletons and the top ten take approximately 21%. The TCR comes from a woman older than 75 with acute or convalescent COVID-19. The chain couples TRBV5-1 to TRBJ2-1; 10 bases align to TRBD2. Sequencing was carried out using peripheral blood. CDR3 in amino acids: CASSLASGSYNEQFF. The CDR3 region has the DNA TGCGCCAGCAGCTTGGCTAGCGGGAGTTACAATGAGCAGTTCTTC.